Described below is a single T cell receptor (beta chain) sequence and its context. This clone has just a few counts. Its antigen is currently not known. No per-base quality is available; no much larger clone lies one base away. The germline V gene provides CDR1 MDHEN and CDR2 SYDVKM. V and J lose 3 bases and 4 bases, and a span of 15 bases separates them. The CDR3 measures 15 amino acids from cysteine to phenylalanine. The read is trimmed to its CDR3 DNA, 45 bases read in frame from base 1. From each donor, a single peripheral blood sample of about 116 mL on average was drawn into heparinised tubes. A BD FACSAria II and a panel including CD45RO, CCR7, CD25, CD127, CD95 and CD27 were used to sort naive, central memory, regulatory and stem cell-like memory CD4+ T cells. Every sorted population had a purity above 98%. Right away, PBMCs were isolated by Lymphoprep density gradient centrifugation and were stained directly, with no culture step. So that batch effects would be minimized, each experiment stained and sorted samples in pairs, pairing one healthy donor with one patient.

This sample was taken from a study of beta chain features in type 1 diabetes listed by TCRdb under 2018. For the study in its entirety: Patients and healthy donors did not differ in mean age, gender distribution, total cell number or subset yield. A total of approximately 100,000,000 sorted cells were examined across all samples, and the number of cells per subset was strongly correlated with RNA yield. The study compared the TCRB repertoires of sorted circulating CD4+ T cell subsets in recently diagnosed type 1 diabetes patients with those in matched healthy donors. Whereas all 30 or so donors provided naive and central memory subsets, regulatory and stem cell-like memory subsets were isolated from just 8 patients and roughly eight healthy donors.

The entire isolated RNA was reverse transcribed using the High Capacity cDNA Reverse Transcription Kit, and thus expressed TCRB transcripts were sequenced. For stem cell-like memory T cell samples, survey-depth immunoSEQ sequencing was used, averaging approximately 1 million total reads per sample. After sorted cells were lysed in RLT buffer, RNA was extracted with DNase-treated RNeasy Micro or Mini kits, with the choice depending on cell number. To prevent cross-contamination, every cell subset was processed on its own, while patient and healthy donor samples were processed together. Using the immunoSEQ multiplex PCR, TCRB sequences were amplified from cDNA into 87-bp fragments spanning the CDR3 region. The amplicons were sequenced using the Illumina HiSeq platform. The original pipeline was this. PCR bias was corrected computationally using synthetic template baselines, and reads within Hamming distance 2 were collapsed, with unmergeable singletons discarded. By aligning reads against IMGT, V, D and J genes, CDR3 length, and insertions or deletions at six rearrangement sites were assigned. Within each subset, clonotype counts were normalized to sorted cell number, after which true diversity and Gini coefficients were computed with the tcR R package. The overlap coefficient, calculated on TCRB nucleotide sequences, was used to quantify repertoire sharing. Sourced from immuneACCESS, this table was stored by TCRdb with only in-frame sequences that have V and J called. A share of the clones is absent; for the studies checked, an unresolved V gene accounts for under half, and the remainder has no known explanation. That table supplies the V and J calls and clone size; D and trimming were determined from the DNA. The table for this sample lists more than 25,000 clones; roughly 50% of them were counted only once. The ten most abundant clones make up 0.3% of the sample.

What the research found in general, with its limitations: At VDJ recombination sites, type 1 diabetes patients had fewer insertions and more deleted nucleotides, which implies abnormalities in thymic rearrangement. PCR might favor shorter templates, but patient and control samples were amplified and corrected together, so any skew would affect both groups equally. Because cDNA was sequenced instead of genomic DNA, activated cells with high expression could be over-represented, although the groups did not differ in activation or CD3 levels. Naive, central memory and regulatory TCRB repertoires appeared more similar among patients than among healthy donors. Type 1 diabetes patients showed a moderate but significant shortening of TCRB CDR3 length in all four CD4+ subsets. Because the HLA sub-analyses included only small numbers of individuals, any influence of HLA type on TCRB rearrangement was left unresolved.

Sequencing input: stem cell memory CD4+ T cells from blood. Read against the paper, the sample's cell subset or site label means: stem cell-like memory CD4+ T cells. The TCR originated in a man younger than 45 with type 1 diabetes. The V and J segments used are TRBV28 and TRBJ2-5; possibly the D gene is TRBD2, per 6 matching bases. The DNA sequence is given as TGTGCCAGCAGTTTGGCTAGCGACTTGGGAGAGACCCAGTACTTC. Its translation is CASSLASDLGETQYF.